These 10 T cell receptor beta chains share one sample of origin, sequenced in a study of blood T cell repertoires in COVID-19. Produced via immunoSEQ multiplex PCR; TCRdb's table is partial and in-frame only. The sample lists approximately 58,000 clones, approximately 78% seen once, with roughly 30% in the top ten. What was sequenced was peripheral blood. These receptors all stem from a man between 60 and 75 years old with COVID-19, enrolled during active disease.

The J gene is TRBJ1-1, the V gene TRBV5-1, with TRBD1 matching over 7 bases. Germline V lookup: CDR1 SGHRS, CDR2 YFSETQ. V shed 4 bases and J 0 bases; nucleotides not matched to a gene: 3. This CDR3 has 14 residues. The CDR3 DNA sequence: TGCGCCAGCAGCCAACAGGGGATGAACACTGAAGCTTTCTTT. Residues: CASSQQGMNTEAFF. The variable domain in full, completed from reference TRBV5-1 and TRBJ1-1, reads KAGVTQTPRYLIKTRGQQVTLSCSPISGHRSVSWYQQTPGQGLQFLFEYFSETQRNKGNFPGRFSGRQFSNSRSEMNVSTLELGDSALYLCASSQQGMNTEAFFGQGTRLTVV.

The chain has TRBV5-1 and TRBJ1-2; D is uncertain. The CDR3 extends over 13 amino acids. Per germline, CDR1 SGHRS and CDR2 YFSETQ. V was pared by 7 bases and J by 8 bases, with 18 bases between. The CDR3 protein is CASEPFPEWGYTF. DNA for the CDR3: TGCGCCAGCGAGCCCTTCCCCGAGTGGGGCTACACCTTC. Based on the CDR3 plus reference TRBV5-1 and TRBJ1-2, the full variable domain is KAGVTQTPRYLIKTRGQQVTLSCSPISGHRSVSWYQQTPGQGLQFLFEYFSETQRNKGNFPGRFSGRQFSNSRSEMNVSTLELGDSALYLCASEPFPEWGYTFGSGTRLTVV.

The rearrangement uses TRBV4-3 and TRBJ2-3; D may be TRBD2 (5 bases). The CDR3 loop spans 13 amino acids. The ends were cut back, 0 bases at V and 9 bases at J, with 10 bases in the middle. Germline V CDR1 and CDR2: LGHNA, YSLEER. The CDR3: CASSQDRGDTQYF. The DNA for the CDR3 is TGCGCCAGCAGCCAAGACCGGGGAGACACGCAGTATTTT.

This sequence joins TRBV5-1 and TRBJ2-1, with D perhaps TRBD2 (6 bases). The CDR3 contains 15 residues. Germline lookup yields CDR1 SGHRS and CDR2 YFSETQ. V shed 4 bases and J shed 7 bases, with 18 bases lying between them. CDR3 bases: TGCGCCAGCAGCATAGAGGGGCGGGAAAGAAATGAGCAGTTCTTC. Its translation is CASSIEGRERNEQFF. Using reference TRBV5-1 and TRBJ2-1 for the parts outside the CDR3, the full variable domain is KAGVTQTPRYLIKTRGQQVTLSCSPISGHRSVSWYQQTPGQGLQFLFEYFSETQRNKGNFPGRFSGRQFSNSRSEMNVSTLELGDSALYLCASSIEGRERNEQFFGPGTRLTVL.

The rearrangement uses TRBV5-6 and TRBJ2-7, with TRBD2 matching over 7 bases. This CDR3 spans 15 amino acids. Germline loops: CDR1 SGHDT, CDR2 YYEEEE. The junction had 13 bases not matched to a gene; V was cut back by 6 bases and J by 4 bases. CDR3 sequence reads: CASTTRREFRYEQYF. The CDR3 DNA reads as TGTGCCAGCACCACGAGGCGGGAGTTTAGGTACGAGCAGTACTTC.

The chain uses TRBV5-1 and TRBJ1-4; TRBD1 aligns across 7 bases. The CDR3 runs 14 residues. V dropped 4 bases and J dropped 8; count of bases not matched to a gene: 8. CDR1 SGHRS and CDR2 YFSETQ come from the germline V gene. DNA of the CDR3: TGCGCCAGCAGCCCGGGGACAGCGGCCGAAAAACTGTTTTTT. It encodes CASSPGTAAEKLFF.

Written as DNA, the CDR3 is TGTGCCAGCAGCCAAGTGGGGAGTGCTGGAAACACCATATATTTT. Protein product: CASSQVGSAGNTIYF. V is TRBV3-1 (or the pseudogene TRBV3-2) and J is TRBJ1-3; D ambiguous. Per germline, CDR1 LGHDT and CDR2 YNNKEL (reference sequence). V was clipped by 1 base and J by 2 bases, with 9 bases between them. This CDR3 region has 15 residues.

The rearrangement uses TRBV4-1 and TRBJ2-3; a possible D gene is TRBD1 (6 bases). This CDR3 is built from 16 residues. CDR1 and CDR2 from the germline V gene are MGHRA and YSYEKL. The V end lost 1 base, the J end lost 1 base, and 12 bases lay between the germline ends. CDR3 sequence reads: CASSQVGGVGTDTQYF. Written as DNA, the CDR3 is TGCGCCAGCAGCCAAGTAGGGGGTGTCGGCACAGATACGCAGTATTTT.

This clone was observed once. This sequence joins TRBV5-6 and TRBJ2-7; 7 nucleotides align to TRBD1. This CDR3 contains 14 residues. The J segment lost 7 bases and the V segment lost 3 bases, leaving 10 bases of the junction unmatched. Germline CDR1 SGHDT, CDR2 YYEEEE. CDR3 sequence reads: CASSWERGLGEQYF. CDR3 coding DNA: TGTGCCAGCAGCTGGGAAAGGGGGCTGGGGGAGCAGTACTTC.

This clone appeared a single time. The chain is built from TRBV11-2 and TRBJ2-7; 11 bases align to TRBD1. With 1 base clipped from V and 4 bases from J, the junction kept 9 bases outside the gene matches. Germline loops: CDR1 SGHAT, CDR2 FQNNGV. This CDR3 is built from 17 residues. In nucleotides, the CDR3 is TGTGCCAGCAGCTTAGCCCCCGGGACAGGGGGTTTTTACGAGCAGTACTTC. It is translated as CASSLAPGTGGFYEQYF.